The clone carrying this T cell receptor (beta chain) was recorded at least ten times. Its antigen is undetermined. This sample stems from a study of T-cell reconstitution after alpha-beta-depleted transplantation in children. Study-wide findings and caveats: At around two months after transplant, the alpha-beta T cells were reportedly derived from several hundred expanded clones that came from non-depleted graft cells. Elevated TCRbeta diversity at day 60 was traced, in some patients, to surviving recipient T cells and thymic progenitors. One year after transplant, T-cell counts and diversity came mostly from newly produced T cells.

Germline CDR1 SGHTA, CDR2 FQGNSA. The CDR3 totals 13 residues. V was cut by 0 bases and J by 15 bases, with 15 bases left in between. Preparation of the TCRbeta library was carried out with unique molecular identifiers. MiXCR, applied by TCRdb to the PCR reads, yields one record per CDR3 protein. The sample yields under 70,000 distinct CDR3 sequences, 11% seen once. V usage is TRBV7-2 and J usage is TRBJ2-1; possible D gene TRBD2, 6 bases. This specimen consisted of PBMCs, obtained before TCRalphabeta/CD19-depleted stem cell transplant. This sequence originates from a boy younger than 18 with acute myeloid leukemia, due to receive a stem cell transplant. DNA of the CDR3: TGTGCCAGCAGCTTAGCGGGGGGTCCCTTGGGGTTCTTC. This codes for CASSLAGGPLGFF.